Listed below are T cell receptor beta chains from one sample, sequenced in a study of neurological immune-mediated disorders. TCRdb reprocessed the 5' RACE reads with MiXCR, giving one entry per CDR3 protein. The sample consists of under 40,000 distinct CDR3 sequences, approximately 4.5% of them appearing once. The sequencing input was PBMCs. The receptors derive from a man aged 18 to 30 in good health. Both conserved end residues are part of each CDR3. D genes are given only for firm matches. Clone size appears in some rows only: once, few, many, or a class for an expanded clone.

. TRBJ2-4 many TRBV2 CASSLRLAKNIQYF TGTGCCAGCAGTTTAAGGCTAGCCAAAAACATTCAGTACTTC
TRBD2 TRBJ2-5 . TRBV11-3 CASSLAASSGGDETQYF TGTGCCAGCAGCTTAGCTGCGTCGTCCGGGGGGGATGAGACCCAGTACTTC
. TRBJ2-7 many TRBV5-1 CASRREAGSYEQYF TGCGCCAGCAGGCGTGAGGCTGGATCCTACGAGCAGTACTTC
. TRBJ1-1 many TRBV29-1 CSVTRDLNTEAFF TGCAGCGTTACCAGAGACTTGAACACTGAAGCTTTCTTT
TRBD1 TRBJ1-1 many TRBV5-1 CASSAAGQGNTEAFF TGCGCCAGCAGCGCCGCCGGACAGGGGAACACTGAAGCTTTCTTT
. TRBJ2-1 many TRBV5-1 CASSLGLGVGEQFF TGCGCCAGCAGCTTGGGATTGGGTGTGGGCGAGCAGTTCTTC
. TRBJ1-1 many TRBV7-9 CASSPLARGQKMNTEAFF TGTGCCAGCAGCCCCCTTGCTCGAGGGCAGAAAATGAACACTGAAGCTTTCTTT
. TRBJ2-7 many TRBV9 CASSVGPFPYEQYF TGTGCCAGCAGCGTAGGACCGTTCCCCTACGAGCAGTACTTC
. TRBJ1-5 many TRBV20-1 CSSGGSGNQPQHF TGCAGCTCGGGGGGATCAGGGAATCAGCCCCAGCATTTT
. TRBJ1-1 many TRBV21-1 CASSFTWTGLNTEAFF TGTGCCAGCAGCTTTACCTGGACAGGTTTGAACACTGAAGCTTTCTTT
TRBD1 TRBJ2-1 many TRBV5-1 CASSSGTGTNEQFF TGCGCCAGCAGCTCCGGGACAGGGACGAATGAGCAGTTCTTC
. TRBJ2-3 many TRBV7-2 CASSLFRGTDTQYF TGTGCCAGCAGTTTATTTAGAGGCACAGATACGCAGTATTTT
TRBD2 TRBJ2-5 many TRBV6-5 CASSYQSSGGTEETQYF TGTGCCAGCAGTTACCAGTCTAGCGGGGGGACAGAAGAGACCCAGTACTTC
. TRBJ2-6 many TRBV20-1 CSARGRNSGANVLTF TGCAGTGCTAGGGGACGAAACTCTGGGGCCAACGTCCTGACTTTC
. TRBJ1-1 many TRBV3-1 CASSHHKGTEAFF TGTGCCAGCAGCCATCACAAGGGCACTGAAGCTTTCTTT
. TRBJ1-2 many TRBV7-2 CASSLTGTPYGYTF TGTGCCAGCAGCTTAACCGGGACCCCCTATGGCTACACCTTC
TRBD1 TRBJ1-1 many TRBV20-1 CSATPRQGLNTEAFF TGCAGTGCTACTCCCCGACAGGGTCTGAACACTGAAGCTTTCTTT
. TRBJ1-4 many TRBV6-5 CASSYSRGTNEKLFF TGTGCCAGCAGTTACTCGCGGGGTACTAATGAAAAACTGTTTTTT
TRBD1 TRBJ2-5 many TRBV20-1 CSASPGTVQETQYF TGCAGTGCTAGTCCCGGGACAGTTCAAGAGACCCAGTACTTC
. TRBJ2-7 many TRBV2 CASRIFQGGYEQYF TGTGCCAGCCGCATTTTCCAGGGGGGCTACGAGCAGTACTTC
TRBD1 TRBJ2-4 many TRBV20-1 CSAEPGQGVSEDIQYF TGCAGTGCCGAACCGGGACAGGGGGTGTCAGAAGACATTCAGTACTTC
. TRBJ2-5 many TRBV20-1 CSANGQLQETQYF TGCAGTGCCAATGGACAGCTACAAGAGACCCAGTACTTC
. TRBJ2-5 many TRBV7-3 CASSLQAGRQETQYF TGTGCCAGCAGCTTACAAGCGGGTCGCCAAGAGACCCAGTACTTC